Described below is a single T cell receptor (beta chain) sequence and its context. Its target is not known. This record comes from a study of OX40 agonist ivuxolimab in advanced cancers. Study-level background: Ivuxolimab is a fully human IgG2 antibody that activates OX40 (CD134). Patients were treated with intravenous ivuxolimab, dosed at 0.01 to 10 mg/kg and infused every 2 weeks. Study-level results: Specificity for antigen went undetermined in the expanded peripheral T cells. Individuals who were partial responders at 0.1-3.0 mg/kg had clonal expansion that ranked among the lowest.

Measured with immunoSEQ multiplex PCR; TCRdb has only the in-frame clones, and not every one. The table has 48,000 or so clones, roughly 86% seen once. Germline lookup yields CDR1 LNHDA and CDR2 SQIVND (reference sequence). Deletions cut 6 bases from V and 6 bases from J, with 13 bases between. The length of the CDR3 is 13 residues. The V gene is TRBV19, the J gene TRBJ2-3; D is perhaps TRBD1 (6 bases). Source: CD4+ or CD8+ T cells sorted from blood, taken in a trial of the OX40 agonist ivuxolimab. This receptor was identified in an adult with an advanced solid tumor such as melanoma, head and neck, liver or kidney cancer. The CDR3 region is CASSQGHRDTQYF. The CDR3 nucleotides read TGTGCCAGTAGCCAGGGACACCGGGATACGCAGTATTTT.